Presented here are 27 T cell receptor beta chains from one specimen sequenced in a study of regulatory T cells in long-lasting Graves disease. Described time point: newly diagnosed GD, antithyroid drugs for less than 3 months. RNA isolated from PBMCs was used to make the TCR library. The TCR beta library used iRepertoire HTBI primers with Arm-PCR amplification of CDR3. Using its own MiXCR run on the multiplex PCR reads, TCRdb lists one record per CDR3 protein. The sample has about 440,000 distinct CDR3 sequences, more than 13% seen once; the top ten hold approximately 15%. This same sample was also taken into another study, of T cells in Graves' hyperthyroidism and ophthalmopathy.

The material was peripheral blood mononuclear cells (PBMCs), obtained at new diagnosis, from a patient treated with antithyroid drugs. All receptors derive from a woman in her thirties with Graves disease.

This clonotype occurred many times. The CDR3 is CASSQTAGLGANEQFF. The CDR3 nucleotides are TGTGCCAGCAGCCAAACCGCGGGACTAGGCGCGAATGAGCAGTTCTTC. V usage is TRBV11-2 and J usage is TRBJ2-1; 8 nucleotides line up with TRBD2. The CDR3 totals 16 residues. Germline loops: CDR1 SGHAT, CDR2 FQNNGV. J was trimmed by 7 bases and V by 5 bases; bases with no gene match: 13. Complete variable domain (other parts from reference TRBV11-2 and TRBJ2-1): EAGVAQSPRYKIIEKRQSVAFWCNPISGHATLYWYQQILGQGPKLLIQFQNNGVVDDSQLPKDRFSAERLKGVDSTLKIQPAKLEDSAVYLCASSQTAGLGANEQFFGPGTRLTVL.

This clonotype was seen a few times. This chain joins TRBV20-1 and TRBJ2-1, with TRBD2 matching over 12 bases. This CDR3 has 15 residues. V gave up 5 bases and J gave up 3 bases; unmatched junction bases: 5. Germline CDR1 and CDR2: DFQATT and SNEGSKA (reference sequence). As DNA, the CDR3 is TGCAGTGCTTTCACTAGCGGGAGGAGCTACAATGAGCAGTTCTTC. It yields the protein CSAFTSGRSYNEQFF.

This clonotype was observed a few times. The gene calls are TRBV25-1 and TRBJ1-2; D is ambiguous. The germline V and J ends were trimmed by 2 bases and 7 bases, with 5 bases remaining between them. CDR1 and CDR2 from the germline V gene are MGHDK and SYGVNS. The CDR3 has 11 amino acids. As DNA, the CDR3 is TGTGCCAGCAGTGAAGACCGTGGCTACACCTTC. It codes for CASSEDRGYTF.

This clonotype was observed at least ten times. The chain joins TRBV10-3 to TRBJ1-5; no firm D call. The V and J ends lost 3 bases and 2 bases respectively, with 17 bases between them. The CDR3 is 17 residues long. CDR1 and CDR2 from the germline V gene are ENHRY and SYGVKD. Here the CDR3 reads CAISEVGEGVGNQPQHF. For the CDR3, the DNA is TGTGCCATCAGTGAAGTAGGAGAGGGAGTTGGCAATCAGCCCCAGCATTTT.

The rearrangement joins TRBV10-1 to TRBJ2-1; the D gene could be TRBD1 or TRBD2 (5 bases each). Germline loops: CDR1 WNHNN, CDR2 SYGVQD (reference sequence). V lost 0 bases, J lost 2 bases, and 11 bases lay in between. There are 16 residues in the CDR3. CDR3 coding DNA: TGCGCCAGCAGTGAGTCGAGGGGTGGAACCTACAATGAGCAGTTCTTC. It translates to CASSESRGGTYNEQFF.

This clonotype was observed at least ten times. The chain links TRBV12-3 or TRBV12-4 to TRBJ2-3, with D perhaps assigned TRBD1 or TRBD2 (5 bases each). V gave up 6 bases and J gave up 6 bases, with 19 bases separating them. The CDR3 has 15 amino acids. The CDR3 coding sequence is TGTGCCAGCAGAAAGAAAGGGACCTCGGGGGATACGCAGTATTTT. Translating gives CASRKKGTSGDTQYF.

This clonotype was found a few times. CDR3 nucleotide sequence: TGCAGCGTTGATAAACGTCGGGTTAACGGGAGGGCCTCCTCCTACAATGAGCAGTTCTTC. This encodes CSVDKRRVNGRASSYNEQFF. The V and J genes are TRBV29-1 and TRBJ2-1; 8 positions agree with TRBD2. After removal of 3 bases from V and 0 bases from J, the junction contained 19 bases not matched to a gene. The CDR3 runs 20 residues. Germline assignment: CDR1 SQVTM and CDR2 ANQGSEA.

A few counts support this clonotype. This chain links TRBV6-1 with TRBJ1-1, with D tentatively TRBD1 (6 bases). The V and J ends lost 8 bases and 3 bases respectively, with 13 bases between them. The CDR3 consists of 13 residues. Germline CDR1 is MNHNS and CDR2 is SASEGT. The CDR3 protein is CASGWTADTEAFF. CDR3 nucleotide sequence: TGTGCCAGCGGGTGGACAGCTGACACTGAAGCTTTCTTT.

J is TRBJ2-3 and V is TRBV6-4, with TRBD2 identical over 9 bases. Germline V lookup: CDR1 MRHNA, CDR2 SNTAGT. Trimming at V came to 10 bases and at J to 4 bases, leaving 12 bases not matched to a gene. CDR3 length: 15 residues. The CDR3, as DNA: TGTGCCACCCAAAAGAGAGCGGGAGGAGCAGATACGCAGTATTTT. It is translated as CATQKRAGGADTQYF.

A remark on this clonotype: Being one base from a much bigger clone, this may be a read error. This chain uses TRBV12-3 or TRBV12-4 with TRBJ2-5, with 11 bases identical to TRBD2. This CDR3 is 15 amino acids long. The ends lost 5 bases at V and 5 bases at J; junction bases unmatched: 7. The CDR3 reads CASSPLAGGDETQYF. Written as DNA, the CDR3 is TGTGCCAGCAGTCCCTTAGCGGGAGGGGATGAGACCCAGTACTTC.

This clonotype was recorded many times. This sequence joins TRBV7-9 and TRBJ2-1; 8 bases agree with TRBD2. V lost 1 base and J lost 10; bases outside the gene matches: 12. The CDR3 covers 16 residues. Germline V gene lookup returns CDR1 SEHNR and CDR2 FQNEAQ (reference sequence). The CDR3 loop reads CASSLGFGREAREQFF. The DNA for the CDR3 is TGTGCCAGCAGCTTAGGCTTCGGGCGGGAGGCCAGGGAGCAGTTCTTC.

This clonotype has ten or more counts. This chain uses TRBV5-1 with TRBJ1-1, with D unresolved. V was pared by 2 bases and J by 1 base, with 6 bases between. Germline CDR1 is SGHRS and CDR2 is YFSETQ. The CDR3 has 13 residues. The CDR3 nucleotides read TGCGCCAGCAGCTTCTCCGGGAACACTGAAGCTTTCTTT. Its protein is CASSFSGNTEAFF.

This clonotype was seen many times. The junction departs from the called germline gene at one end, perhaps through a read error. The chain combines TRBV7-2 with TRBJ2-1, with TRBD1 matching 12 bases. This CDR3 spans 16 amino acids. Germline lookup yields CDR1 SGHTA and CDR2 FQGNSA. The CDR3 DNA reads TGCGCCAGCAGCCCGGGACAGGGGGCATCCTACAATGAGCAGTTCTTC. It codes for CASSPGQGASYNEQFF.

This clonotype was picked up many times. This chain joins TRBV24-1 and TRBJ2-1; weak D call: TRBD1 (6 bases). The CDR3 has 18 residues. The germline V and J ends were trimmed by 4 bases and 10 bases, with 28 bases remaining between them. Germline V gene data show CDR1 as KGHDR and CDR2 as SFDVKD. CDR3 sequence: CATSEMVVGQWGFGEQFF. CDR3 coding DNA: TGTGCCACCAGTGAAATGGTTGTAGGACAGTGGGGTTTTGGGGAGCAGTTCTTC.

This clonotype has just one count. This chain joins TRBV28 and TRBJ2-3, with D perhaps TRBD2 (8 bases). The CDR3 extends over 17 amino acids. Germline CDR1 MDHEN, CDR2 SYDVKM. With 2 bases removed from V and 2 bases from J, the gap between germline ends came to 17 bases. CDR3 coding DNA: TGTGCCAGCAGTTTACGGGAGGGGGCGCCCCCCACAGATACGCAGTATTTT. It specifies CASSLREGAPPTDTQYF.

J is TRBJ2-1 and V is TRBV7-8, with 12 bases lining up with TRBD2. This CDR3 is 15 amino acids long. The V segment lost 9 bases and the J segment 4 bases; nucleotides outside the gene matches: 7. CDR1 is SGHVS, CDR2 FQNEAQ, per germline. CDR3: CASSTSGRSYNEQFF. The CDR3 coding sequence is TGTGCCAGTAGTACTAGCGGGAGGTCTTACAATGAGCAGTTCTTC.

At least ten counts were recorded for this clonotype. This chain links TRBV2 with TRBJ2-3; 16 bases agree with TRBD2. The CDR3 has 17 amino acids. Germline loops: CDR1 SNHLY, CDR2 FYNNEI. V shed 2 bases, J shed 4 bases, and the junction held 3 bases outside the gene matches. As DNA, the CDR3 is TGTGCCAGCAGTGAACCCGGGACTAGCGGGAGGGCAGATACGCAGTATTTT. This gives the protein CASSEPGTSGRADTQYF. Variable domain in full (rest from reference TRBV2 and TRBJ2-3): EPEVTQTPSHQVTQMGQEVILRCVPISNHLYFYWYRQILGQKVEFLVSFYNNEISEKSEIFDDQFSVERPDGSNFTLKIRSTKLEDSAMYFCASSEPGTSGRADTQYFGPGTRLTVL.

This clonotype was observed a handful of times. A much larger clone differs by one base, so this may be a read error. The chain combines TRBV28 with TRBJ2-3; D is unresolved. Trimming took 8 bases from V and 4 from J, leaving 10 bases between them. This CDR3 is 12 amino acids long. Germline CDR1 MDHEN, CDR2 SYDVKM. The CDR3 is CASCRLADTQYF. CDR3 sequence (DNA): TGTGCCAGCTGCAGGCTGGCAGATACGCAGTATTTT. The variable domain in full, completed from reference TRBV28 and TRBJ2-3, reads DVKVTQSSRYLVKRTGEKVFLECVQDMDHENMFWYRQDPGLGLRLIYFSYDVKMKEKGDIPEGYSVSREKKERFSLILESASTNQTSMYLCASCRLADTQYFGPGTRLTVL.

This clonotype was seen ten or more times. This chain joins TRBV24-1 and TRBJ2-5; D is ambiguous. CDR3 length: 14 residues. Germline V lookup: CDR1 KGHDR, CDR2 SFDVKD. The germline V and J ends were trimmed by 3 bases and 4 bases, with 11 bases remaining between them. The CDR3 sequence is CATSDPSRRETQYF. As DNA, the CDR3 is TGTGCCACCAGTGATCCCAGCCGTAGAGAGACCCAGTACTTC.

This chain connects TRBV12-3 or TRBV12-4 to TRBJ1-2; no clear D. This CDR3 is 14 amino acids long. V shed 6 bases and J shed 8 bases, with 19 bases lying between them. The CDR3 sequence is CASRLPRNKEGYTF. The CDR3 coding sequence is TGTGCCAGCAGGTTACCCCGCAACAAGGAAGGCTACACCTTC.

V is TRBV7-3 and J is TRBJ2-1; the D is unclear. The germline V gene encodes CDR1 SGHTA and CDR2 FQGTGA. The CDR3 is made up of 14 amino acids. The V end lost 4 bases, the J end lost 5 bases, and 12 bases lay between the germline ends. The CDR3 DNA sequence: TGTGCCAGCAGCTACCCCGGGCCACACAATGAGCAGTTCTTC. This encodes CASSYPGPHNEQFF.

This clonotype has only a few counts. The chain links TRBV28 to TRBJ2-5, with D unresolved. The V end lost 5 bases, the J end lost 0 bases, and 13 bases lay between the germline ends. The V gene's germline CDR1 is MDHEN and CDR2 SYDVKM. This CDR3 comprises 15 residues. The CDR3 region is CASSPPDRYQETQYF. The CDR3 DNA follows: TGTGCCAGCAGTCCCCCTGATCGGTACCAAGAGACCCAGTACTTC.

This clonotype has just a few counts. Given a much more abundant clone one base away, this may be a read error. The chain recombines TRBV11-2 with TRBJ1-4, with a tentative D call TRBD1 (5 bases). The CDR3 has 14 residues. From germline, CDR1 is SGHAT and CDR2 FQNNGV. The CDR3 sequence: CASTIAGVSGKLVF. The CDR3 DNA follows: TGTGCCAGCACCATAGCGGGGGTATCGGGAAAACTGGTTTTT.

This clonotype was detected a few times. This sequence joins TRBV11-2 and TRBJ2-1, with a possible D match to TRBD2 (6 bases). There are 14 residues in the CDR3. Trimming left V 5 bases short and J 10 bases short, with 18 bases between. The germline V gene has CDR1 SGHAT and CDR2 FQNNGV. DNA for the CDR3: TGTGCCAGCAGCCAGGAGATGGAGGGCAAGGAGCAGTTCTTC. Amino acid sequence: CASSQEMEGKEQFF.

This clonotype has just one count. V usage is TRBV10-3 and J usage is TRBJ1-2; D gene unclear. Germline V CDR1 and CDR2: ENHRY, SYGVKD. V shed 0 bases and J shed 4 bases, with 15 bases lying between them. This CDR3 spans 16 amino acids. The CDR3 protein is CAISESWVDFTYGYTF. The DNA of the CDR3 is TGTGCCATCAGTGAGTCGTGGGTTGATTTTACCTATGGCTACACCTTC.

In the case of this clonotype: One end of the junction is discordant with germline, which a read error may explain. The CDR3 sequence: CASSTGGGDEKLLF. The DNA for the CDR3 is TGTGCCAGCAGCACAGGGGGCGGTGATGAAAAACTGCTTTTT. The chain recombines TRBV9 with TRBJ1-4; TRBD1 matches 9 bases. The CDR3 loop spans 14 amino acids. Per germline, CDR1 SGDLS and CDR2 YYNGEE.

This rearrangement joins TRBV7-9 to TRBJ2-3, with 9 bases matching TRBD2. V shed 3 bases and J 2 bases; nucleotides not matched to a gene: 12. The CDR3 consists of 18 residues. Germline CDR1 is SEHNR and CDR2 is FQNEAQ (reference sequence). CDR3: CASSFAVPLAGNTDTQYF. The CDR3 coding sequence is TGTGCCAGCAGCTTCGCAGTACCTCTAGCGGGAAACACAGATACGCAGTATTTT.